A single sample gave rise to the 22 T cell receptor beta chains below, sequenced in a study of siplizumab effects on memory and regulatory T cells. Produced via immunoSEQ multiplex PCR; TCRdb's table is partial and in-frame only. The sample records roughly 120,000 clones, around 94% being singletons. Sequenced: non-Treg CD4+ T cells sorted from blood. The receptors stem from a human donor in good health.

The genes are TRBV2 and TRBJ2-7; TRBD1 agrees at 9 bases. V dropped 1 base and J dropped 6; count of bases not matched to a gene: 13. The CDR3 loop spans 17 amino acids. Germline V lookup: CDR1 SNHLY, CDR2 FYNNEI. CDR3 in amino acids: CASSEVDRGSPRSEQYF. CDR3 coding DNA: TGTGCCAGCAGTGAAGTGGACAGGGGCTCTCCGAGGTCCGAGCAGTACTTC. Drawing the rest from reference TRBV2 and TRBJ2-7, the complete variable domain is EPEVTQTPSHQVTQMGQEVILRCVPISNHLYFYWYRQILGQKVEFLVSFYNNEISEKSEIFDDQFSVERPDGSNFTLKIRSTKLEDSAMYFCASSEVDRGSPRSEQYFGPGTRLTVT.

J is TRBJ2-1 and V is TRBV21-1; TRBD2 is taken as the D call from the table, unchecked against the DNA. TRBV21-1 is shown as a pseudogene. The CDR3 spans 18 residues. CDR3 nucleotides: TGTGCCAGCAGCAAAAAGCGTGTGACTAGCGGGAACTACAATGAGCAGTTCTTC. Translating it yields CASSKKRVTSGNYNEQFF.

V is TRBV18 and J is TRBJ1-2; D gene unclear. The CDR3 has 14 residues. Germline V CDR1 and CDR2: KGHSH, LQKENI. V was cut by 3 bases and J by 3 bases, with 11 bases left in between. This CDR3 is CASSPVGRDYGYTF. CDR3 DNA sequence: TGTGCCAGCTCACCCGTCGGACGGGACTATGGCTACACCTTC. The complete variable domain, with remaining parts taken from reference TRBV18 and TRBJ1-2, reads NAGVMQNPRHLVRRRGQEARLRCSPMKGHSHVYWYRQLPEEGLKFMVYLQKENIIDESGMPKERFSAEFPKEGPSILRIQQVVRGDSAAYFCASSPVGRDYGYTFGSGTRLTVV.

The genes are TRBV5-1 and TRBJ2-3; 7 nucleotides match TRBD2. Trimming removed 4 bases from V and 2 bases from J; junction bases left unmatched: 7. CDR1 is SGHRS and CDR2 is YFSETQ in the germline V gene. The CDR3 sequence is 15 residues long. CDR3 region: CASSPSSGVTDTQYF. Here the CDR3 DNA reads TGCGCCAGCAGCCCGTCTAGCGGAGTCACAGATACGCAGTATTTT.

The chain links TRBV6-5 to TRBJ1-1; weak D call: TRBD1 (5 bases). V was trimmed by 8 bases and J by 0 bases, leaving 7 bases between them. The CDR3 has 12 amino acids. Germline-derived CDR1 and CDR2 are MNHEY and SVGAGI. This chain's CDR3 is CASGRVNTEAFF. DNA for the CDR3: TGTGCCAGCGGCAGGGTGAACACTGAAGCTTTCTTT.

The chain links TRBV29-1 to TRBJ2-1; 9 nucleotides agree with TRBD2. From germline, CDR1 is SQVTM and CDR2 ANQGSEA. The trim removed 4 bases at V and 4 bases at J, leaving 5 bases unmatched. The CDR3 consists of 14 residues. The CDR3 sequence: CSVGASGVYNEQFF. Here the CDR3 DNA reads TGCAGCGTTGGTGCTAGCGGGGTTTACAATGAGCAGTTCTTC.

The chain is built from TRBV7-9 and TRBJ2-6, with unresolved D. This CDR3 has 15 residues. The germline V gene has CDR1 SEHNR and CDR2 FQNEAQ (reference sequence). The V and J ends lost 1 base and 3 bases respectively, with 7 bases between them. The CDR3 loop is CASSLVTGGANVLTF. CDR3 coding DNA: TGTGCCAGCAGCTTAGTTACTGGTGGGGCCAACGTCCTGACTTTC.

The chain carries TRBV15 and TRBJ1-6, with unresolved D. CDR1 LNHNV and CDR2 YYDKDF come from the germline V gene (reference sequence). Deletions cut 0 bases from V and 9 bases from J, with 15 bases between. The CDR3 has 16 amino acids. CDR3 protein: CATSRDRAGDGSPLHF. The CDR3, as DNA: TGTGCCACCAGCAGAGATAGGGCAGGTGATGGTTCACCCCTCCACTTT.

This clone was recorded once. As DNA, the CDR3 is TGTGCCATTACCCTCGATTCTACCTACGAGCAGTACTTC. Its protein product is CAITLDSTYEQYF. The genes are TRBV10-3 and TRBJ2-7, with D hard to call. The V and J ends lost 9 bases and 2 bases respectively, with 14 bases between them. Looked up from germline, CDR1 is ENHRY and CDR2 is SYGVKD. This CDR3 region has 13 residues.

Of note for this clone: One end of the junction varies from germline; a read error may be responsible. The chain carries TRBV2 and TRBJ1-3; 9 bases are shared with TRBD1. The CDR3 spans 14 residues. Germline CDR1 reads SNHLY; CDR2 reads FYNNEI. CDR3 region: CASSAQGAGNTTYF. CDR3 in DNA: TGTGCCAGCAGCGCACAGGGGGCTGGAAACACCACATATTTT.

This clone was counted once. The rearrangement joins TRBV7-9 to TRBJ1-3; D uncertain. Trimming pared 1 base from V and 2 bases from J, leaving 6 bases between. Looked up from germline, CDR1 is SEHNR and CDR2 is FQNEAQ (reference sequence). This CDR3 spans 14 amino acids. The CDR3, as DNA: TGTGCCAGCAGCTTAGGAACAGCTGGAAACACCATATATTTT. It encodes CASSLGTAGNTIYF.

The rearrangement links TRBV12-5 to TRBJ2-1, with D unclear. V gave up 2 bases and J gave up 5 bases, with 19 bases separating them. Germline lookup yields CDR1 LGHNT and CDR2 FRNRAP. The CDR3 contains 17 residues. The CDR3 here is CASGLLFILQTNNEQFF. The CDR3 DNA sequence: TGTGCTAGTGGTTTGCTTTTCATCCTACAGACAAACAATGAGCAGTTCTTC.

The V gene is TRBV5-1, the J gene TRBJ1-1; possibly TRBD1 for D (6 bases). This CDR3 region has 15 residues. Per germline, CDR1 SGHRS and CDR2 YFSETQ. V was clipped by 3 bases and J by 5 bases, with 17 bases between them. CDR3 in DNA: TGCGCCAGCAGCTGGGGAGGGGGGCGCGGGACTGAAGCTTTCTTT. Translating gives CASSWGGGRGTEAFF. The entire variable domain, with the rest obtained from reference TRBV5-1 and TRBJ1-1, is as follows: KAGVTQTPRYLIKTRGQQVTLSCSPISGHRSVSWYQQTPGQGLQFLFEYFSETQRNKGNFPGRFSGRQFSNSRSEMNVSTLELGDSALYLCASSWGGGRGTEAFFGQGTRLTVV.

CDR3 protein: CASSLGDTGQPQHF. CDR3 sequence (DNA): TGTGCCAGCAGCTTAGGGGATACAGGACAGCCCCAGCATTTT. V is TRBV7-8 and J is TRBJ1-5; the D gene is possibly TRBD1 (5 bases). The germline V gene encodes CDR1 SGHVS and CDR2 FQNEAQ. Trimming removed 1 base from V and 7 bases from J, with 11 bases in between. This CDR3 comprises 14 residues.

The rearrangement joins TRBV6-5 to TRBJ2-1; 7 nucleotides agree with TRBD1. Germline CDR1 is MNHEY and CDR2 is SVGAGI. The ends lost 6 bases at V and 5 bases at J; junction bases unmatched: 7. This CDR3 is 14 amino acids long. CDR3 in amino acids: CASSPSTGNNEQFF. CDR3 bases: TGTGCCAGCAGCCCGTCGACAGGGAACAATGAGCAGTTCTTC.

This clone has only a few counts. The chain joins TRBV12-5 to TRBJ1-1, with unresolved D. The CDR3 has 13 residues. In germline, CDR1 is LGHNT, CDR2 FRNRAP. The ends were cut back, 7 bases at V and 4 bases at J, with 13 bases in the middle. This chain's CDR3 is CASAADGSTEAFF. CDR3 DNA sequence: TGTGCTAGTGCCGCGGACGGGAGCACTGAAGCTTTCTTT.

J is TRBJ2-1 and V is TRBV5-6; 9 bases fit TRBD2. CDR3 length equals 16 residues. CDR1 SGHDT and CDR2 YYEEEE come from the germline V gene. After removal of 4 bases from V and 9 bases from J, the junction contained 14 bases not matched to a gene. Here the CDR3 reads CASSPDVSRRGGEQFF. DNA for the CDR3: TGTGCCAGCAGCCCCGACGTGTCCCGGCGGGGGGGTGAGCAGTTCTTC. Drawing the rest from reference TRBV5-6 and TRBJ2-1, the complete variable domain is DAGVTQSPTHLIKTRGQQVTLRCSPKSGHDTVSWYQQALGQGPQFIFQYYEEEERQRGNFPDRFSGHQFPNYSSELNVNALLLGDSALYLCASSPDVSRRGGEQFFGPGTRLTVL.

The rearrangement uses TRBV28 and TRBJ2-7, with D perhaps matching TRBD1 (5 bases). V lost 6 bases to trimming and J lost 0 bases, with 9 bases between them. This CDR3 region has 13 residues. Germline V gives CDR1 MDHEN, CDR2 SYDVKM. As DNA, the CDR3 is TGTGCCAGCAGCGCGACAGACTCCTACGAGCAGTACTTC. It encodes CASSATDSYEQYF.

This chain connects TRBV30 to TRBJ2-5; 7 bases map to TRBD2. The CDR3 sequence is 12 residues long. Per germline, CDR1 GTSNPN and CDR2 SVGIG (reference sequence). V trimming: 8 bases; J trimming: 4 bases; junction bases outside the gene matches: 7. The DNA of the CDR3 is TGTGCCCTCGACTCGGGGGGAGAGACCCAGTACTTC. It encodes CALDSGGETQYF.

The gene calls are TRBV6-4 and TRBJ1-1, with no clear D. This CDR3 comprises 13 residues. V was cut by 2 bases and J by 1 base, with 5 bases left in between. Germline V gene lookup returns CDR1 MRHNA and CDR2 SNTAGT. The CDR3, as DNA: TGTGCCAGCAGTGACGAGTGGAACACTGAAGCTTTCTTT. Protein sequence: CASSDEWNTEAFF.

This chain connects TRBV5-4 to TRBJ2-1, with D perhaps matching TRBD2 (7 bases). The CDR3 is 15 amino acids. Germline V lookup: CDR1 SGHNT, CDR2 YYREEE (reference sequence). V lost 0 bases and J lost 6, with 13 bases in between. CDR3 sequence: CASSLEGEGLNEQFF. CDR3 sequence (DNA): TGTGCCAGCAGCTTGGAGGGGGAGGGCCTCAATGAGCAGTTCTTC.

This clone was seen only a few times. The chain couples TRBV9 to TRBJ1-2; weak D call: TRBD1 (6 bases). The CDR3 totals 12 residues. In germline, CDR1 is SGDLS, CDR2 YYNGEE. The ends were cut back, 0 bases at V and 8 bases at J, with 8 bases in the middle. CDR3 sequence reads: CASSVDREGYTF. The DNA for the CDR3 is TGTGCCAGCAGCGTAGACAGGGAGGGCTACACCTTC.